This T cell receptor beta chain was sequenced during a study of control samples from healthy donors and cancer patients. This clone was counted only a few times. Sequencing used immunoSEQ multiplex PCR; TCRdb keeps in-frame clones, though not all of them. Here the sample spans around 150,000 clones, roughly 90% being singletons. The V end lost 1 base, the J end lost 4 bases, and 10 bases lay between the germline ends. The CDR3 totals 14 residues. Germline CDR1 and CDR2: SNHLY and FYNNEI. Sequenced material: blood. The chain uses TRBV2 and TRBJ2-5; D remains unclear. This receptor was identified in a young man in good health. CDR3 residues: CASSEGQKGETQYF. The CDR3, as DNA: TGTGCCAGCAGTGAAGGGCAGAAGGGAGAGACCCAGTACTTC.